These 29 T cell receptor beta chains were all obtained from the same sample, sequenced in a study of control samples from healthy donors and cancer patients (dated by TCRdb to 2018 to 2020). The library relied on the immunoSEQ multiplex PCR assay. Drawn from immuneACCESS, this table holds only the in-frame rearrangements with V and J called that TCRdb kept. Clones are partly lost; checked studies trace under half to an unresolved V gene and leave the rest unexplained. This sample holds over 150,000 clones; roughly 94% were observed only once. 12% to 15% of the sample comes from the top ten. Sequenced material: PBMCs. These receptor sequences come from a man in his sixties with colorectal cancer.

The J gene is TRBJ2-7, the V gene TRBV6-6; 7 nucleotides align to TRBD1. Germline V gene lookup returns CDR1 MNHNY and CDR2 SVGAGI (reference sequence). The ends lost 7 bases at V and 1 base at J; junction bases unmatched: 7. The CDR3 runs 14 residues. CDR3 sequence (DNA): TGTGCCAGCAATACGGACAGGAGGTCCTACGAGCAGTACTTC. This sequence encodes CASNTDRRSYEQYF.

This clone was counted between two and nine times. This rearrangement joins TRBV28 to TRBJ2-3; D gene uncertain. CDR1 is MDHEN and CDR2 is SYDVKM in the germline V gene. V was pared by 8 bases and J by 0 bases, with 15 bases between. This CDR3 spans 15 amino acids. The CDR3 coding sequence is TGTGCCAGCTTAGGAGAAGCTCGTAGCACAGATACGCAGTATTTT. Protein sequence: CASLGEARSTDTQYF.

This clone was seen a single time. CDR3 bases: TGTGCCAGCAGCTTAGAGAGAAAGCTTGCAACTAATGAAAAACTGTTTTTT. Its protein product is CASSLERKLATNEKLFF. The V call is TRBV7-2, the J call TRBJ1-4, with unresolved D. The CDR3 is 17 amino acids. The germline V and J ends were trimmed by 1 base and 0 bases, with 12 bases remaining between them. Germline V CDR1 and CDR2: SGHTA, FQGNSA.

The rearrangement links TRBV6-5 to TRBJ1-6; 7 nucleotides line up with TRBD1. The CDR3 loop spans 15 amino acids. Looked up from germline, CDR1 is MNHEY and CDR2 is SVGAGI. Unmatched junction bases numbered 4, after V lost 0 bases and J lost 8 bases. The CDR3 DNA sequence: TGTGCCAGCAGTTACTCGAGGGGGCCAGATTCACCCCTCCACTTT. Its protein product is CASSYSRGPDSPLHF.

The CDR3 loop is CASSYTGGKETQYF. DNA for the CDR3: TGTGCCAGCAGTTATACAGGGGGCAAGGAGACCCAGTACTTC. The chain has TRBV6-2 or TRBV6-3 and TRBJ2-5; 9 nucleotides match TRBD1. Trimming at V came to 3 bases and at J to 5 bases, leaving 4 bases not matched to a gene. Germline values: CDR1 MNHEY, CDR2 SVGEGT. The CDR3 consists of 14 residues.

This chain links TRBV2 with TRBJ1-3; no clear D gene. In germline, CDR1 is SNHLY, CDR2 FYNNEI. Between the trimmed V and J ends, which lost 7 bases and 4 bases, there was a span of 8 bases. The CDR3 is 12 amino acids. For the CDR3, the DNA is TGTGCCAGCACCTCGGACGGAAACACCATATATTTT. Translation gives CASTSDGNTIYF.

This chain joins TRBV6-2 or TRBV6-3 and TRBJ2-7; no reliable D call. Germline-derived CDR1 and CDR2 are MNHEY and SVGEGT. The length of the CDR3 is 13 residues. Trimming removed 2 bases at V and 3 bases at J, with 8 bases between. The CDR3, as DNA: TGTGCCAGCAGTTACGGGCAGCTCTACGAGCAGTACTTC. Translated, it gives CASSYGQLYEQYF.

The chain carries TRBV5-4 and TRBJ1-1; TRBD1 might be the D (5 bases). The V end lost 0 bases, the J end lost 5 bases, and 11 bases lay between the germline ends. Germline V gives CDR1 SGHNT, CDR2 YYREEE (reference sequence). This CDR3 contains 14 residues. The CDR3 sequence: CASSLEAGRTEAFF. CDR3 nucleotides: TGTGCCAGCAGCTTGGAGGCAGGGCGTACTGAAGCTTTCTTT.

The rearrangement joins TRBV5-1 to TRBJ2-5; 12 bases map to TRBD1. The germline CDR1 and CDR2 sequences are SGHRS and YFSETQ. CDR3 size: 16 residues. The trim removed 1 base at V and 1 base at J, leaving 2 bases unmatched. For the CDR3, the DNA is TGCGCCAGCAGCTTGCGGGGACAGGGGGCCCAAGAGACCCAGTACTTC. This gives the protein CASSLRGQGAQETQYF. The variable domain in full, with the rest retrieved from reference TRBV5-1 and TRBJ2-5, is KAGVTQTPRYLIKTRGQQVTLSCSPISGHRSVSWYQQTPGQGLQFLFEYFSETQRNKGNFPGRFSGRQFSNSRSEMNVSTLELGDSALYLCASSLRGQGAQETQYFGPGTRLLVL.

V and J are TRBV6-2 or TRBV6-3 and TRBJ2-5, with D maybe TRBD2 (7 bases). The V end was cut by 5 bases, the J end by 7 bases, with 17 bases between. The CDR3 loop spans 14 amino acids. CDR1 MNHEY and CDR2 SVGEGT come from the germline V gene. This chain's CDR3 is CASSRGGAGATQYF. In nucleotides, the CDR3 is TGTGCCAGCAGTAGGGGAGGGGCAGGGGCGACCCAGTACTTC.

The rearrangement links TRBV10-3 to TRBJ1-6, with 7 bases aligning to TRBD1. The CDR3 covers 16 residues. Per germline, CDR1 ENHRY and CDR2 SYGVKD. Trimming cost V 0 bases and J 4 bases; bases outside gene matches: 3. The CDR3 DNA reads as TGTGCCATCAGTGAGTCAAACAGGGGATATAATTCACCCCTCCACTTT. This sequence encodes CAISESNRGYNSPLHF.

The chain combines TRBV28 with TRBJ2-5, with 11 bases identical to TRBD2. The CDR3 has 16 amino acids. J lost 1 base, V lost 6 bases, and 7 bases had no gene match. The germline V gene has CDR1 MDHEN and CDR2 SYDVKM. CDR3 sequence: CASSTGTSGFQETQYF. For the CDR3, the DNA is TGTGCCAGCAGCACCGGGACTAGCGGCTTCCAAGAGACCCAGTACTTC. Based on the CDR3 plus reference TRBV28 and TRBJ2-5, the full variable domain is DVKVTQSSRYLVKRTGEKVFLECVQDMDHENMFWYRQDPGLGLRLIYFSYDVKMKEKGDIPEGYSVSREKKERFSLILESASTNQTSMYLCASSTGTSGFQETQYFGPGTRLLVL.

This CDR3 reads CASSTGQSSYEQYF. As DNA, the CDR3 is TGCGCCAGCAGCACCGGACAGAGCTCCTACGAGCAGTACTTC. The chain links TRBV5-1 to TRBJ2-7; maybe TRBD1 (6 bases). The CDR3 extends over 14 amino acids. Germline V gene data show CDR1 as SGHRS and CDR2 as YFSETQ. The ends were cut back, 4 bases at V and 0 bases at J, with 11 bases in the middle.

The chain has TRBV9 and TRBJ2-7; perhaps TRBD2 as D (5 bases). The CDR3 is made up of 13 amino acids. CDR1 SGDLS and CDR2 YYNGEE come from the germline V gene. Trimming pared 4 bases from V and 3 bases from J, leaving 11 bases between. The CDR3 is CASSLDSRYEQYF. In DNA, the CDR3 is TGTGCCAGCAGCCTGGACTCGCGCTACGAGCAGTACTTC. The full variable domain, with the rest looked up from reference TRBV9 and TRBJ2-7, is DSGVTQTPKHLITATGQRVTLRCSPRSGDLSVYWYQQSLDQGLQFLIQYYNGEERAKGNILERFSAQQFPDLHSELNLSSLELGDSALYFCASSLDSRYEQYFGPGTRLTVT.

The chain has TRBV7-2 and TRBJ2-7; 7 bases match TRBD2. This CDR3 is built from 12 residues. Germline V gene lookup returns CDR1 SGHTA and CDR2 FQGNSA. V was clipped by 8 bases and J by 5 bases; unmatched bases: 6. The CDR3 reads CASRQSGDEQYF. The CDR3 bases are TGTGCCAGCCGTCAGAGCGGGGACGAGCAGTACTTC.

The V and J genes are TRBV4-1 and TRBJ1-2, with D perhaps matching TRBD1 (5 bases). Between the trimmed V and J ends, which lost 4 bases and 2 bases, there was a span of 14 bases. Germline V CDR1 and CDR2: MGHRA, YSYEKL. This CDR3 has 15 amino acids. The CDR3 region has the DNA TGCGCCAGCAGCCGGGACCAGGGCGTAAACTATGGCTACACCTTC. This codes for CASSRDQGVNYGYTF.

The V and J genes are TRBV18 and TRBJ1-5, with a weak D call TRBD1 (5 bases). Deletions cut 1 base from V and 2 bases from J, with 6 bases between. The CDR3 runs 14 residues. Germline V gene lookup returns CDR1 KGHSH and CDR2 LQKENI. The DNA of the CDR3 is TGTGCCAGCTCACCACAAGGGGGCAATCAGCCCCAGCATTTT. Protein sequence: CASSPQGGNQPQHF.

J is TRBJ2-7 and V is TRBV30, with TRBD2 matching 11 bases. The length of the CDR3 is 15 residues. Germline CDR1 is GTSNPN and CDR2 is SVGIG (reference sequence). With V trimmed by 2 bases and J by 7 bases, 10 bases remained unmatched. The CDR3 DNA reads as TGTGCCTGGAGTAAGCTAGCGGGGGGAACGGGGGAGCAGTACTTC. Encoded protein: CAWSKLAGGTGEQYF.

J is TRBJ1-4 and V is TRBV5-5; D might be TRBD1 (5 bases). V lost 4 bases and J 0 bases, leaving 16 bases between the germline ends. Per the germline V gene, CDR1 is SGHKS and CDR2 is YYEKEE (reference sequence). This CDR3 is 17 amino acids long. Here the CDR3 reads CASSPREGASTNEKLFF. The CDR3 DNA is TGTGCCAGCAGCCCCCGAGAAGGGGCTTCAACTAATGAAAAACTGTTTTTT.

The CDR3 bases are TGTGCTAGTGGTGCCGGGACAGCCGGATACACAGATACGCAGTATTTT. Translation gives CASGAGTAGYTDTQYF. The rearrangement uses TRBV12-5 and TRBJ2-3, with TRBD1 identical over 7 bases. J was trimmed by 2 bases and V by 5 bases; bases with no gene match: 10. The CDR3 contains 16 residues. Germline lookup yields CDR1 LGHNT and CDR2 FRNRAP.

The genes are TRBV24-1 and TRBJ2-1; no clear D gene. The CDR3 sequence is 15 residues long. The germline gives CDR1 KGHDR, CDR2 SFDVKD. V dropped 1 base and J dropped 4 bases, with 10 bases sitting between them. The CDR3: CATSDFSTGYNEQFF. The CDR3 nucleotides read TGTGCCACCAGTGATTTTTCGACTGGTTACAATGAGCAGTTCTTC.

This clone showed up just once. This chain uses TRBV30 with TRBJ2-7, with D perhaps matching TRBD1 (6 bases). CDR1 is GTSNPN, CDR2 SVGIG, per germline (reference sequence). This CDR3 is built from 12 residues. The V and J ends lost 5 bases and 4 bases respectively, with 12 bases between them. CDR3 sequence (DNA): TGTGCCTGGTCGGACAGCCGATACGAGCAGTACTTC. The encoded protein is CAWSDSRYEQYF.

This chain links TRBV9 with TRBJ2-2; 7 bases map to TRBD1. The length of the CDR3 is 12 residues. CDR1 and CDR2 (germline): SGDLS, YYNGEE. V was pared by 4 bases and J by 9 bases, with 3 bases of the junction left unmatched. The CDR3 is CASSIGGRELFF. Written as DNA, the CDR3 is TGTGCCAGCAGCATAGGGGGCCGGGAGCTGTTTTTT.

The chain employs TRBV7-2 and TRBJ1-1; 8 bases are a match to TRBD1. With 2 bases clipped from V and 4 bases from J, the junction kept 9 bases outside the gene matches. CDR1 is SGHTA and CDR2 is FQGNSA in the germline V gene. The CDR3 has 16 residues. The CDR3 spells CASSLRSNRGVTEAFF. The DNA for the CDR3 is TGTGCCAGCAGCTTAAGGAGTAACAGGGGGGTCACTGAAGCTTTCTTT. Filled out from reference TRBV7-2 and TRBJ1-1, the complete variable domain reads GAGVSQSPSNKVTEKGKDVELRCDPISGHTALYWYRQSLGQGLEFLIYFQGNSAPDKSGLPSDRFSAERTGGSVSTLTIQRTQQEDSAVYLCASSLRSNRGVTEAFFGQGTRLTVV.

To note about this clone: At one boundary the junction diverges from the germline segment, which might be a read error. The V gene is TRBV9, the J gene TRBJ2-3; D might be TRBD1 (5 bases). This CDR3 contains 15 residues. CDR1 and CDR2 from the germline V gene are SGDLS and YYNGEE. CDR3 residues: CASSVDRSSIDTQYF. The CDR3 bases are TGTGCCAGCAGCGTAGACAGGAGTAGCATAGATACGCAGTATTTT.

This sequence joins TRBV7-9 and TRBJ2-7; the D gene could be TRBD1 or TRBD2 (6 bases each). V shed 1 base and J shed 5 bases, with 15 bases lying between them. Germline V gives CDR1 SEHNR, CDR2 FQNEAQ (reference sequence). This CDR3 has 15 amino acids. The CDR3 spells CASSLEGGKGHEQYF. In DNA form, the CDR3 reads TGTGCCAGCAGCTTAGAAGGGGGGAAAGGCCACGAGCAGTACTTC.

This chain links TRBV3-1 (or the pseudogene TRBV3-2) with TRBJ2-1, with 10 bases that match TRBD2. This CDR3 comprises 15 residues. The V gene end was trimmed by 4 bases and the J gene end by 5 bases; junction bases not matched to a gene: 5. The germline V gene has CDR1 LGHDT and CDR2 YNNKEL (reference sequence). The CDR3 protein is CASSPPSGRNNEQFF. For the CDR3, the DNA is TGTGCCAGCAGCCCCCCTAGCGGGAGAAACAATGAGCAGTTCTTC.

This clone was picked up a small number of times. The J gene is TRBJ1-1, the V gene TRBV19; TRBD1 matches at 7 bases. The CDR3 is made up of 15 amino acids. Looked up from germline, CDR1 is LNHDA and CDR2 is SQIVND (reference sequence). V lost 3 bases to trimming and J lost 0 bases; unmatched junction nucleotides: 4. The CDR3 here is CASSIDRDLNTEAFF. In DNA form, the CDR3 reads TGTGCCAGTAGTATCGACAGGGATCTGAACACTGAAGCTTTCTTT.

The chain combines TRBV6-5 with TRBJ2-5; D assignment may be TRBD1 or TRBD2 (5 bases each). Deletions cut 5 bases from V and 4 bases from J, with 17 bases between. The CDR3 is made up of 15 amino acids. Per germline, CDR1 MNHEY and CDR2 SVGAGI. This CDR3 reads CASSPLDSGGETQYF. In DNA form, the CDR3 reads TGTGCCAGCAGTCCCCTCGATTCTGGGGGAGAGACCCAGTACTTC.